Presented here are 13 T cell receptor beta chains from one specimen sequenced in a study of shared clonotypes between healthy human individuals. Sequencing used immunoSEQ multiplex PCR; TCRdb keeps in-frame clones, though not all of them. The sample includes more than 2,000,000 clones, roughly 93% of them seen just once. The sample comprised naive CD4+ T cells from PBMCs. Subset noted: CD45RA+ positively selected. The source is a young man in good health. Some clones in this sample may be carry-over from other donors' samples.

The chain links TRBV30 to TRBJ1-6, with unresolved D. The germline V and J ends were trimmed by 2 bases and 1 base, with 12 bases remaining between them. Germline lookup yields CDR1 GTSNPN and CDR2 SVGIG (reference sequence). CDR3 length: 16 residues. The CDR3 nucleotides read TGTGCCTGGAGTTTAGGGTCGGGGTCCTATAATTCACCCCTCCACTTT. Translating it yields CAWSLGSGSYNSPLHF.

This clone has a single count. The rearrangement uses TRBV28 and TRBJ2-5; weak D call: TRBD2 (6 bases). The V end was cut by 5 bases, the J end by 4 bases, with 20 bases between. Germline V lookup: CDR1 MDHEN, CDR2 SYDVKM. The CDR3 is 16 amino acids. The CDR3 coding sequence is TGTGCCAGCAGTACCTCCTCGGCCCTGGGGGGAGAGACCCAGTACTTC. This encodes CASSTSSALGGETQYF.

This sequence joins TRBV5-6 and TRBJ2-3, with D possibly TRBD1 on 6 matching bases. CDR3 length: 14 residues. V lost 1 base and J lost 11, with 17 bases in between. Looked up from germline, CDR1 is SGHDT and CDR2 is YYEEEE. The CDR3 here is CASSLTDRNTRQYF. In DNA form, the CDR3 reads TGTGCCAGCAGCTTGACCGACAGGAACACCAGGCAGTATTTT.

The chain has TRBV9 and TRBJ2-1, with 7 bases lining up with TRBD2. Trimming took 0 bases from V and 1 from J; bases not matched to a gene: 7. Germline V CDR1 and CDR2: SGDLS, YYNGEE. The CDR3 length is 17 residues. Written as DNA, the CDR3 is TGTGCCAGCAGCGTAGGCCTAGCGGCTCTTTCCTACAATGAGCAGTTCTTC. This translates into CASSVGLAALSYNEQFF. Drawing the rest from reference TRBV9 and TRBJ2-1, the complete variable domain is DSGVTQTPKHLITATGQRVTLRCSPRSGDLSVYWYQQSLDQGLQFLIQYYNGEERAKGNILERFSAQQFPDLHSELNLSSLELGDSALYFCASSVGLAALSYNEQFFGPGTRLTVL.

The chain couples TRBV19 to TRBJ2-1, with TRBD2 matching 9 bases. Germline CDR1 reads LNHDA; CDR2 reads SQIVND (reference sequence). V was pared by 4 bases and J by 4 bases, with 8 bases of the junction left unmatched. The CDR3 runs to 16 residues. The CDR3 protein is CASSTRSTSGYNEQFF. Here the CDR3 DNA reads TGTGCCAGTAGTACCCGATCGACTAGCGGATACAATGAGCAGTTCTTC.

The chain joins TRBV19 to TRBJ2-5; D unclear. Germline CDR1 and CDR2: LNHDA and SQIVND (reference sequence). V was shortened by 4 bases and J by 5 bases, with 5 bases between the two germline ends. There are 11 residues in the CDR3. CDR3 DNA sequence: TGTGCCAGTAGTAATTGGGAGACCCAGTACTTC. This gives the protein CASSNWETQYF.

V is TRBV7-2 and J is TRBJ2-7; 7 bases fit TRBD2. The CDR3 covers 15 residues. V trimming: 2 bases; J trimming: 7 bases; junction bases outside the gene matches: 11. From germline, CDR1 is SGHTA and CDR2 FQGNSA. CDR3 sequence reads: CASSLFREAPGEQYF. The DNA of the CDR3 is TGTGCCAGCAGCTTATTTCGGGAGGCCCCGGGGGAGCAGTACTTC.

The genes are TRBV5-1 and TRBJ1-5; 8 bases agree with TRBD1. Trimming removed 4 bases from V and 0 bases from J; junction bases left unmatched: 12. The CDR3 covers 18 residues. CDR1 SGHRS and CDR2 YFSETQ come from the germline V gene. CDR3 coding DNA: TGCGCCAGCAGCCTAAGACCGACCGGGACAGGTAGCAATCAGCCCCAGCATTTT. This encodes CASSLRPTGTGSNQPQHF.

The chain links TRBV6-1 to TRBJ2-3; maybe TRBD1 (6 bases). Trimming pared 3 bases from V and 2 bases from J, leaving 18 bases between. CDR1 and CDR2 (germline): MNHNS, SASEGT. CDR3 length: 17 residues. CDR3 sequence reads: CASSDAGARIYTDTQYF. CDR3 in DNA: TGTGCCAGCAGTGACGCAGGGGCGCGAATATACACAGATACGCAGTATTTT.

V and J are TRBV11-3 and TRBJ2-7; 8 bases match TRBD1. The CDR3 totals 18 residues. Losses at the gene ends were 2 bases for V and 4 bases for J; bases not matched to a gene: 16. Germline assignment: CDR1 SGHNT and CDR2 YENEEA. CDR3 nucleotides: TGTGCCAGCAGCTTACCTAAACCGGGACAGGTTTTGGGGTACGAGCAGTACTTC. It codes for CASSLPKPGQVLGYEQYF.

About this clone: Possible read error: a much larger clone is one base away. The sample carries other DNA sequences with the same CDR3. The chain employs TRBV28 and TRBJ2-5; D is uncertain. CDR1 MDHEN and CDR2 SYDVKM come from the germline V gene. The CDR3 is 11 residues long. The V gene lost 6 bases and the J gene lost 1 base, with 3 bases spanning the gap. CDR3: CASSAQETQYF. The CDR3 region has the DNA TGTGCCAGCAGCGCCCAAGAGACCCAGTACTTC. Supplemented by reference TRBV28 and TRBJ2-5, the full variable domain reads DVKVTQSSRYLVKRTGEKVFLECVQDMDHENMFWYRQDPGLGLRLIYFSYDVKMKEKGDIPEGYSVSREKKERFSLILESASTNQTSMYLCASSAQETQYFGPGTRLLVL.

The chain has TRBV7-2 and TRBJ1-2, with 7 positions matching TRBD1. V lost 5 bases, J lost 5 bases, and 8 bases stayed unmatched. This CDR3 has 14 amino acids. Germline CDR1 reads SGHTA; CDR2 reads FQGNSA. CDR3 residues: CASSQGGLGYGYTF. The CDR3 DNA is TGTGCCAGCAGCCAGGGGGGGTTAGGGTATGGCTACACCTTC.

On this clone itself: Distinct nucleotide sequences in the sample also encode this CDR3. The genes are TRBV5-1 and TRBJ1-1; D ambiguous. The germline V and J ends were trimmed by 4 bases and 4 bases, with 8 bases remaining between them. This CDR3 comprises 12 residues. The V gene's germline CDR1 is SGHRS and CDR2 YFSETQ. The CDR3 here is CASSAGGTEAFF. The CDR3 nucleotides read TGCGCCAGCAGCGCCGGAGGCACTGAAGCTTTCTTT.